Each of the 19 T cell receptor beta chains below was sequenced from the same sample in a study of T cells in Graves' hyperthyroidism and ophthalmopathy. RNA transcripts were the template for amplifying TCR beta CDR3 regions. The HTBI primer set was used in a first-round RT-PCR of the TCR CDR3. TCRdb analysed the multiplex PCR reads with MiXCR anew, one entry per CDR3 protein. The sample has some 600,000 distinct CDR3 sequences, roughly 50% seen once. Sequenced sample: peripheral blood or thyroid tissue (not recorded which). The source of these receptors is a woman younger than 30 with Graves' hyperthyroidism.

The sample holds many counts of this clonotype. The chain combines TRBV20-1 with TRBJ2-7; D is unresolved. The germline V gene encodes CDR1 DFQATT and CDR2 SNEGSKA (reference sequence). V was clipped by 7 bases and J by 9 bases, with 13 bases between them. The CDR3 loop spans 10 amino acids. The CDR3 DNA follows: TGCAGTGTTGAATCGGTCGGGCAGTACTTC. Its protein is CSVESVGQYF.

A few counts support this clonotype. The chain combines TRBV29-1 with TRBJ2-3, with D tentatively TRBD1 (7 bases). There are 13 residues in the CDR3. Germline loops: CDR1 SQVTM, CDR2 ANQGSEA. With 3 bases removed from V and 4 bases from J, the gap between germline ends came to 11 bases. CDR3 amino acids: CSVEGRGADTQYF. The CDR3 nucleotides are TGCAGCGTTGAGGGCAGGGGGGCAGATACGCAGTATTTT.

This clonotype came up many times. The chain combines TRBV2 with TRBJ2-7, with a weak D call TRBD2 (6 bases). The CDR3 has 15 amino acids. V dropped 6 bases and J dropped 0 bases, with 15 bases sitting between them. Germline-derived CDR1 and CDR2 are SNHLY and FYNNEI. For the CDR3, the DNA is TGTGCCAGCAGGCCACCCCGGGAGAGCTCCTACGAGCAGTACTTC. It translates to CASRPPRESSYEQYF.

J is TRBJ1-3 and V is TRBV5-1, with D perhaps matching TRBD1 (5 bases). Per the germline V gene, CDR1 is SGHRS and CDR2 is YFSETQ. The CDR3 has 15 residues. V was trimmed by 4 bases and J by 1 base, leaving 12 bases between them. CDR3 residues: CASSPSGLSGNTIYF. The CDR3 coding sequence is TGCGCCAGCAGCCCCTCGGGACTGTCTGGAAACACCATATATTTT.

With respect to this clonotype: A single base separates this from a much larger clone, so it may be a read error. The V and J genes are TRBV2 and TRBJ2-7; no reliable D call. V dropped 7 bases and J dropped 6 bases, with 16 bases sitting between them. Germline V CDR1 and CDR2: SNHLY, FYNNEI. The CDR3 is 13 residues long. The chain's CDR3 is CASNNPHGFEQYF. CDR3 in DNA: TGTGCCAGCAATAATCCTCACGGCTTCGAGCAGTACTTC.

In this sample, this clonotype turned up many times. At one end the junction does not follow the germline gene, possibly because of a read error. The V gene is TRBV7-9, the J gene TRBJ1-3, with unresolved D. The CDR3 is 11 amino acids. The germline V gene encodes CDR1 SEHNR and CDR2 FQNEAQ (reference sequence). The CDR3, as DNA: TGTGCCAGCAGCTTCGCCGACTACCAGACTTTT. Amino acids: CASSFADYQTF.

V usage is TRBV6-5 and J usage is TRBJ2-5; 10 nucleotides agree with TRBD1. Per the germline V gene, CDR1 is MNHEY and CDR2 is SVGAGI. CDR3 size: 17 residues. Losses at the gene ends were 6 bases for V and 0 bases for J; bases not matched to a gene: 10. CDR3 loop: CASRGTGDRQYQETQYF. The CDR3 DNA is TGTGCCAGCAGAGGGACAGGGGATCGGCAGTACCAAGAGACCCAGTACTTC.

This clonotype was recorded many times. Relative to the germline gene, one junction end is altered; a read error may explain this. The J gene is TRBJ2-7, the V gene TRBV29-1; 9 nucleotides line up with TRBD2. This CDR3 comprises 13 residues. Germline V gene sequence: CDR1 SQVTM, CDR2 ANQGSEA. The CDR3 reads CSIEPVAGDEQYF. In nucleotides, the CDR3 is TGCAGCATTGAACCTGTAGCGGGAGACGAGCAGTACTTC.

At least ten counts were recorded for this clonotype. This chain uses TRBV24-1 with TRBJ1-4; D is perhaps TRBD1 (5 bases). The V end was cut by 3 bases, the J end by 7 bases, with 14 bases between. The CDR3 sequence is 15 residues long. Per the germline V gene, CDR1 is KGHDR and CDR2 is SFDVKD. CDR3 sequence: CATSDGALLSEKLFF. The CDR3 DNA is TGTGCCACCAGTGATGGGGCCCTCTTAAGTGAAAAACTGTTTTTT.

J is TRBJ1-5 and V is TRBV11-2, with TRBD1 identical over 7 bases. This CDR3 has 15 amino acids. Germline-derived CDR1 and CDR2 are SGHAT and FQNNGV. The trim removed 5 bases at V and 6 bases at J, leaving 10 bases unmatched. CDR3 sequence reads: CASSLWTGGGQPQHF. The CDR3 DNA reads as TGTGCCAGCAGCCTCTGGACAGGTGGGGGTCAGCCCCAGCATTTT.

The table lists this clonotype with many counts. The rearrangement uses TRBV12-3 or TRBV12-4 and TRBJ1-2; D is possibly TRBD1 (5 bases). Trimming stripped 2 bases from V and 13 bases from J, with 14 bases between. This CDR3 has 12 amino acids. The CDR3 sequence is CASSLLGRALTF. Written as DNA, the CDR3 is TGTGCCAGCAGTTTACTGGGACGGGCCCTCACCTTC.

This clonotype was detected once. This rearrangement joins TRBV19 to TRBJ1-1; 7 bases line up with TRBD1. The CDR3 covers 14 residues. Germline V lookup: CDR1 LNHDA, CDR2 SQIVND (reference sequence). V shed 5 bases and J 7 bases; nucleotides not matched to a gene: 10. CDR3 protein: CASSPQGRADEAFF. The CDR3 bases are TGTGCCAGTAGTCCACAGGGGAGAGCCGATGAAGCTTTCTTT. Using reference TRBV19 and TRBJ1-1 for the parts outside the CDR3, the full variable domain is DGGITQSPKYLFRKEGQNVTLSCEQNLNHDAMYWYRQDPGQGLRLIYYSQIVNDFQKGDIAEGYSVSREKKESFPLTVTSAQKNPTAFYLCASSPQGRADEAFFGQGTRLTVV.

This clonotype has ten or more counts. This chain joins TRBV20-1 and TRBJ2-5; TRBD1 might be the D (6 bases). The CDR3 contains 16 residues. V shed 4 bases and J shed 0 bases, with 18 bases lying between them. Per the germline V gene, CDR1 is DFQATT and CDR2 is SNEGSKA (reference sequence). Written as DNA, the CDR3 is TGCAGTGCTAATCCAGGGGCGGCCGAATACCAAGAGACCCAGTACTTC. Amino acids: CSANPGAAEYQETQYF.

The chain recombines TRBV29-1 with TRBJ2-7, with D perhaps matching TRBD2 (6 bases). This CDR3 is 9 amino acids long. V lost 6 bases and J 6 bases, leaving 6 bases between the germline ends. CDR1 is SQVTM, CDR2 ANQGSEA, per germline. The CDR3 region has the DNA TGCAGCGTGGGGGGCGAGCAGTACTTC. Amino acids: CSVGGEQYF.

The chain has TRBV2 and TRBJ2-5, with unresolved D. The CDR3 is 16 residues long. The V gene's germline CDR1 is SNHLY and CDR2 FYNNEI. Trimming removed 1 base from V and 1 base from J, with 13 bases in between. The CDR3 loop reads CASSEGSDGVQETQYF. DNA of the CDR3: TGTGCCAGCAGTGAAGGCAGCGATGGAGTCCAAGAGACCCAGTACTTC.

This clonotype was counted only a few times. The rearrangement links TRBV29-1 to TRBJ2-7; D not resolved. V gave up 1 base and J gave up 3 bases, with 7 bases separating them. The CDR3 spans 12 residues. Germline values: CDR1 SQVTM, CDR2 ANQGSEA. CDR3 DNA sequence: TGCAGCGTTGAAGTGAGAGGCTACGAGCAGTACTTC. Translation: CSVEVRGYEQYF.

This chain connects TRBV24-1 to TRBJ1-2, with 10 bases matching TRBD1. The CDR3 spans 15 residues. V lost 4 bases and J lost 5; bases outside the gene matches: 6. Germline V gene lookup returns CDR1 KGHDR and CDR2 SFDVKD. This CDR3 reads CATSDAGTGVYGYTF. The CDR3 DNA reads TGTGCCACCAGTGACGCCGGGACAGGGGTATATGGCTACACCTTC.

This clonotype was picked up one time. The V and J genes are TRBV7-3 and TRBJ2-3; TRBD2 agrees at 10 bases. This CDR3 spans 16 amino acids. The trim removed 5 bases at V and 6 bases at J, leaving 11 bases unmatched. Germline assignment: CDR1 SGHTA and CDR2 FQGTGA. The CDR3 protein is CASSLIAGGLSDTQYF. The DNA for the CDR3 is TGTGCCAGCAGCCTGATAGCGGGAGGACTTTCGGATACGCAGTATTTT.

Concerning this clonotype itself: One junction end does not reproduce the germline sequence, and a read error may be involved. The J gene is TRBJ1-5, the V gene TRBV24-1; D not resolved. This CDR3 has 14 amino acids. Germline loops: CDR1 KGHDR, CDR2 SFDVKD. The CDR3 sequence is CASSYSRSNQPQHF. The CDR3 DNA is TGTGCCAGCAGTTACTCACGGAGCAATCAGCCCCAGCATTTT.